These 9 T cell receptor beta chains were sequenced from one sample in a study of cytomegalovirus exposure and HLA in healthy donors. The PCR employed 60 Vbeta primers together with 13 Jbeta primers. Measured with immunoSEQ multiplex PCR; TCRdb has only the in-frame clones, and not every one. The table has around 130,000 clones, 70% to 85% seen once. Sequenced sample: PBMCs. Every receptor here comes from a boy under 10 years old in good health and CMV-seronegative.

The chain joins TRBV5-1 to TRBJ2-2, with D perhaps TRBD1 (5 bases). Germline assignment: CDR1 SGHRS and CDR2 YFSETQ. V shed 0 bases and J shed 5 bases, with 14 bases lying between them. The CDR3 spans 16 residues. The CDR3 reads CASSLAPQDTTGELFF. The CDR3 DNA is TGCGCCAGCAGCTTGGCCCCGCAGGACACTACCGGGGAGCTGTTTTTT.

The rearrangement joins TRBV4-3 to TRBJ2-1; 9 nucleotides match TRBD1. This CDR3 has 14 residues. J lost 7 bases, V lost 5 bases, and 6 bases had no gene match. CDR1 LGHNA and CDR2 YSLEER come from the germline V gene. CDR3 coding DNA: TGCGCCAGCAGCGGGGACAGGGAGCCGAATGAGCAGTTCTTC. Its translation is CASSGDREPNEQFF.

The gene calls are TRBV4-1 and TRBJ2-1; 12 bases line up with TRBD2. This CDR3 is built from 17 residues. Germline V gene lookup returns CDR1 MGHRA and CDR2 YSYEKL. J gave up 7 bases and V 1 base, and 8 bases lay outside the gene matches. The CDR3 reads CASSQVSTSGSLNEQFF. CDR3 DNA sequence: TGCGCCAGCAGCCAAGTGTCGACTAGCGGGAGTTTGAATGAGCAGTTCTTC.

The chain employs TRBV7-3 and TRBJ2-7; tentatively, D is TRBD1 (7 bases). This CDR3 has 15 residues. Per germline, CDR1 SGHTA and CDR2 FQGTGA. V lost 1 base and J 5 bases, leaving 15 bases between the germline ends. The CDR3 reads CASSLIGGGVDEQYF. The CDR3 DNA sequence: TGTGCCAGCAGCTTAATAGGAGGGGGCGTCGACGAGCAGTACTTC.

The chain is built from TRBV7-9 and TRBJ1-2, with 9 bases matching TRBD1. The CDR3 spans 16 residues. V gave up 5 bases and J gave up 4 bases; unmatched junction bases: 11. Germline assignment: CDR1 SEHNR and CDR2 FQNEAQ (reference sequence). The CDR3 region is CASSPVDRGRLYGYTF. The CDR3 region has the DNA TGTGCCAGCAGCCCGGTGGACAGGGGACGGCTCTATGGCTACACCTTC. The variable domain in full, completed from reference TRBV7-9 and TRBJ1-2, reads DTGVSQNPRHKITKRGQNVTFRCDPISEHNRLYWYRQTLGQGPEFLTYFQNEAQLEKSRLLSDRFSAERPKGSFSTLEIQRTEQGDSAMYLCASSPVDRGRLYGYTFGSGTRLTVV.

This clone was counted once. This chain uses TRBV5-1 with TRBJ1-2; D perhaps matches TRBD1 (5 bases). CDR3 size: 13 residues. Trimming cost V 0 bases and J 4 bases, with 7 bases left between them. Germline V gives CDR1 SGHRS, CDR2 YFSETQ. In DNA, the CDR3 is TGCGCCAGCAGCTTGGAGGACACCTATGGCTACACCTTC. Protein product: CASSLEDTYGYTF.

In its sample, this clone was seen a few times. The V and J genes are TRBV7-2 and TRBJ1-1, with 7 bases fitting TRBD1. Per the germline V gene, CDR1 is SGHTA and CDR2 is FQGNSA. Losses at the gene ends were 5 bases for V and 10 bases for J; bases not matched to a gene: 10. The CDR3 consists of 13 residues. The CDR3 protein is CASSPNRGCRAFF. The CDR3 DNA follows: TGTGCCAGCAGCCCCAACAGGGGTTGCAGAGCTTTCTTT.

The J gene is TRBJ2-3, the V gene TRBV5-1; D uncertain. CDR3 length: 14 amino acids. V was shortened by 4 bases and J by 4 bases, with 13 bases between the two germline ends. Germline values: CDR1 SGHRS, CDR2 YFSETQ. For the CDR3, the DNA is TGCGCCAGCAGCCCGACTCTGGAAGCAGATACGCAGTATTTT. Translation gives CASSPTLEADTQYF.

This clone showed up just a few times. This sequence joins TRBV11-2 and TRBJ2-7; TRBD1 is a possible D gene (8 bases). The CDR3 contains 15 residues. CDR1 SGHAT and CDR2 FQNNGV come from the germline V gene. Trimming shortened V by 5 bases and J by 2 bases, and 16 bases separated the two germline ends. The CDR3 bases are TGTGCCAGCAGCCAGGGGGCGGGAGCCACCTACGAGCAGTACGTC. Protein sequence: CASSQGAGATYEQYV.